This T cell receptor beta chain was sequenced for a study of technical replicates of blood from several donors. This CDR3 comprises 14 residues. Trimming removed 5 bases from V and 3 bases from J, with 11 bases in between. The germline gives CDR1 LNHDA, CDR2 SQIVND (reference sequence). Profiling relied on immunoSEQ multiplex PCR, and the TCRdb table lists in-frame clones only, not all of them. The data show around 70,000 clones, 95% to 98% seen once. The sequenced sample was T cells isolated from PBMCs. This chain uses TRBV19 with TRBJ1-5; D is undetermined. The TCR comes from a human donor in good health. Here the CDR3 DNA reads TGTGCCAGTAGTGTCCAGGCCACCAATCAGCCCCAGCATTTT. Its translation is CASSVQATNQPQHF.